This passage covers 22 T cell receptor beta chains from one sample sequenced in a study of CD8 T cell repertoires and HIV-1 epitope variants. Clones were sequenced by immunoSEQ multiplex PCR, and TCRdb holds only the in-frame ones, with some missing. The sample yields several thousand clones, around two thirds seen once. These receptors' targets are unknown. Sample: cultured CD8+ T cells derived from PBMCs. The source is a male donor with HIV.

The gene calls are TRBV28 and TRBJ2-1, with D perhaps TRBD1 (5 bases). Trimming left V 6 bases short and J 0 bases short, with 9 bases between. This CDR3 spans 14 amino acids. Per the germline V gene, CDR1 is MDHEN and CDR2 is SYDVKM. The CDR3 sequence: CASRGPSSYNEQFF. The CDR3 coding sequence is TGTGCCAGCAGGGGGCCGAGCTCCTACAATGAGCAGTTCTTC. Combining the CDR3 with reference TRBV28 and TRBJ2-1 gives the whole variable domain DVKVTQSSRYLVKRTGEKVFLECVQDMDHENMFWYRQDPGLGLRLIYFSYDVKMKEKGDIPEGYSVSREKKERFSLILESASTNQTSMYLCASRGPSSYNEQFFGPGTRLTVL.

The CDR3 DNA is TGTGCCAGCAGCCTTACTAGCGGGAGCCGGAGGGAGACCCAGTACTTC. As protein: CASSLTSGSRRETQYF. The rearrangement uses TRBV7-6 and TRBJ2-5; 11 nucleotides agree with TRBD2. CDR1 and CDR2 from the germline V gene are SGHVS and FNYEAQ. The J segment lost 5 bases and the V segment lost 5 bases, leaving 10 bases of the junction unmatched. The CDR3 is made up of 16 amino acids.

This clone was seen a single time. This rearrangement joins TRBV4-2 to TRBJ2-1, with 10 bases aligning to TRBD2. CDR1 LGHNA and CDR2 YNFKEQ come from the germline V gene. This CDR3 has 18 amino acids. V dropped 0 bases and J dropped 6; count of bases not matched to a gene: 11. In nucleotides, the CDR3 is TGTGCCAGCAGCCAAGAGGGGCCAGACACTAGCGGGGCCAATGAGCAGTTCTTC. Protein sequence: CASSQEGPDTSGANEQFF.

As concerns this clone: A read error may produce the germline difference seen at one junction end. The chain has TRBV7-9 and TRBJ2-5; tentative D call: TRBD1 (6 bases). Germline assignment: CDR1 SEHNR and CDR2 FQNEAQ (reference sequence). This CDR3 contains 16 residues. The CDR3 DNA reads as TGTGCCAGCAGTTTAGGATACGGACAGCACCAAGAGACCCAGTACTTC. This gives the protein CASSLGYGQHQETQYF.

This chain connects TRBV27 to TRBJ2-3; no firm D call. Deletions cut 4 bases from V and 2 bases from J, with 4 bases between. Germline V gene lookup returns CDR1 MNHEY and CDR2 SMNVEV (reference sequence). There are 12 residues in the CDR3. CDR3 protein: CASSSYTDTQYF. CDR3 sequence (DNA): TGTGCCAGCAGTTCGTACACAGATACGCAGTATTTT.

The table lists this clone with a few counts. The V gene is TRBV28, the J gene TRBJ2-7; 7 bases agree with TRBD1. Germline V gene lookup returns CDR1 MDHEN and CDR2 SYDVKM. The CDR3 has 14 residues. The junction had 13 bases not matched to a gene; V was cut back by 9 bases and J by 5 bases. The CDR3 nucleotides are TGTGCCAGTCGCTATGGGACAGCCGACCACGAGCAGTACTTC. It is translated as CASRYGTADHEQYF.

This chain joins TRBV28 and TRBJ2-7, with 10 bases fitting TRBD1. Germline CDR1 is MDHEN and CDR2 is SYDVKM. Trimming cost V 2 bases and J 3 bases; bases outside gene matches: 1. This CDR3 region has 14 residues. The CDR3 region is CASSLGTGVYEQYF. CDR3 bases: TGTGCCAGCAGTTTAGGGACAGGGGTCTACGAGCAGTACTTC.

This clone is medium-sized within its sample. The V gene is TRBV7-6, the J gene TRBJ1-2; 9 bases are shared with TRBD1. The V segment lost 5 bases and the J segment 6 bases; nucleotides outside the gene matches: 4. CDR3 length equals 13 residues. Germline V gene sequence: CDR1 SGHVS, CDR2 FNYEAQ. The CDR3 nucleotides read TGTGCCAGCAGCGGACAGGGGTGGAATGGCTACACCTTC. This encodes CASSGQGWNGYTF. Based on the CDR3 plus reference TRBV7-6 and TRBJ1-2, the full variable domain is GAGVSQSPRYKVTKRGQDVALRCDPISGHVSLYWYRQALGQGPEFLTYFNYEAQQDKSGLPNDRFSAERPEGSISTLTIQRTEQRDSAMYRCASSGQGWNGYTFGSGTRLTVV.

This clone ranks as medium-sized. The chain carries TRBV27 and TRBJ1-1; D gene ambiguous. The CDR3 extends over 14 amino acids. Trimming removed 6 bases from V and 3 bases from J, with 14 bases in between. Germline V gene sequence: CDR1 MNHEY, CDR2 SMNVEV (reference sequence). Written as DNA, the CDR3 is TGTGCCAGCAGCCCCTCCGACACTTACACTGAAGCTTTCTTT. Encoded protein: CASSPSDTYTEAFF.

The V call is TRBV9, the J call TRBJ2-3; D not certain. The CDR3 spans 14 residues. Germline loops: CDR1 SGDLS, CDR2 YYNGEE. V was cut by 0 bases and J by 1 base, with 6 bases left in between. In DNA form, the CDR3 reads TGTGCCAGCAGCGTAGATGGGGGCACAGATACGCAGTATTTT. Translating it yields CASSVDGGTDTQYF.

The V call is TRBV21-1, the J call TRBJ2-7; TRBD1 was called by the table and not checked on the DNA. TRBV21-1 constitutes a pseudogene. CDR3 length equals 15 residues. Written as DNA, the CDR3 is TGTGCCAGCAACCAAAAAAGGGGACAGGGATACGAGCAGTACTTC. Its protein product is CASNQKRGQGYEQYF.

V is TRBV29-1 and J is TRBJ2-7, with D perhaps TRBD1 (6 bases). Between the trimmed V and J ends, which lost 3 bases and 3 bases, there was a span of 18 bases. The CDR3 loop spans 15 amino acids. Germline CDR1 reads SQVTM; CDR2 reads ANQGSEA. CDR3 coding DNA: TGCAGCGTTGAGTTTAGGGCAGGGGCGATCTACGAGCAGTACTTC. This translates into CSVEFRAGAIYEQYF.

The CDR3 is CASSTQGAGVTEAFF. The CDR3 DNA is TGTGCCAGCAGCACCCAGGGAGCCGGGGTCACTGAAGCTTTCTTT. The V call is TRBV11-2, the J call TRBJ1-1, with D possibly TRBD1 on 5 matching bases. Germline-derived CDR1 and CDR2 are SGHAT and FQNNGV. Trimming cost V 5 bases and J 4 bases, with 17 bases left between them. This CDR3 has 15 residues. Based on the CDR3 plus reference TRBV11-2 and TRBJ1-1, the full variable domain is EAGVAQSPRYKIIEKRQSVAFWCNPISGHATLYWYQQILGQGPKLLIQFQNNGVVDDSQLPKDRFSAERLKGVDSTLKIQPAKLEDSAVYLCASSTQGAGVTEAFFGQGTRLTVV.

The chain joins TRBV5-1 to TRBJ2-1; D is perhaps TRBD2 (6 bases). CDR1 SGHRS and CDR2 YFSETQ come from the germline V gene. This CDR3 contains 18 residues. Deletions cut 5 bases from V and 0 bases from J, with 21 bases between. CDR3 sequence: CASSSLDLAISSYNEQFF. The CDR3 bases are TGCGCCAGCAGTTCCCTCGACCTAGCGATTAGCTCCTACAATGAGCAGTTCTTC.

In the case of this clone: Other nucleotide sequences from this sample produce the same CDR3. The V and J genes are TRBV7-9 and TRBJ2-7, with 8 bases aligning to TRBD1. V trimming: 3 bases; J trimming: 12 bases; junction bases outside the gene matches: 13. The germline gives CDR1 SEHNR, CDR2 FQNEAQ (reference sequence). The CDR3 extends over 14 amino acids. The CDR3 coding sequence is TGTGCCAGCAGCTTGGACCGAGACAGGGGATCTGGGTACTTC. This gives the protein CASSLDRDRGSGYF.

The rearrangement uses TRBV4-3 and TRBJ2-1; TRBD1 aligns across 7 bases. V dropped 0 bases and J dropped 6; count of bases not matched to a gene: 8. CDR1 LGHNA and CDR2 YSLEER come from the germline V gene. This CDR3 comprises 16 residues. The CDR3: CASSQDYRGSFNEQFF. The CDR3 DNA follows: TGCGCCAGCAGCCAAGATTACAGGGGATCTTTCAATGAGCAGTTCTTC.

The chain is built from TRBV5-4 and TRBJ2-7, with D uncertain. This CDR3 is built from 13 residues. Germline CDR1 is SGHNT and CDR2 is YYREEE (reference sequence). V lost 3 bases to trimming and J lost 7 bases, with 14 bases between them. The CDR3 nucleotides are TGTGCCAGCAGCTCGGGTTCCGCTGGGGAGCAGTACTTC. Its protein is CASSSGSAGEQYF.

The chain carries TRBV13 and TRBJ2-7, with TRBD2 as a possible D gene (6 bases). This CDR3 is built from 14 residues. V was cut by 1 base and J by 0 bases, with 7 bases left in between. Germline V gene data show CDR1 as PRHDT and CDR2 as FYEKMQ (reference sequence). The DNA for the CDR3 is TGTGCCAGCAGCTTAGCCGGGAGCTCCTACGAGCAGTACTTC. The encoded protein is CASSLAGSSYEQYF. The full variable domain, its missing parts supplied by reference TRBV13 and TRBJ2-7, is AAGVIQSPRHLIKEKRETATLKCYPIPRHDTVYWYQQGPGQDPQFLISFYEKMQSDKGSIPDRFSAQQFSDYHSELNMSSLELGDSALYFCASSLAGSSYEQYFGPGTRLTVT.

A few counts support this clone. CDR3 in DNA: TGTGCCAGCAGCTTAGGTACAGATCAGCCCCAGCATTTT. Its protein product is CASSLGTDQPQHF. V is TRBV7-9 and J is TRBJ1-5; D unclear. Germline V CDR1 and CDR2: SEHNR, FQNEAQ (reference sequence). V lost 1 base, J lost 5 bases, and 6 bases lay in between. This CDR3 contains 13 residues.

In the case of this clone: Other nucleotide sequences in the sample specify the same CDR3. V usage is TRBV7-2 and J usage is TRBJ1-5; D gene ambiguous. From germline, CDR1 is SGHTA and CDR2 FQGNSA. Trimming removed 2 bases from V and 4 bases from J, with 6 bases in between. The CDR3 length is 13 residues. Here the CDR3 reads CASSLRPNQPQHF. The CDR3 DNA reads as TGTGCCAGCAGCTTACGGCCTAATCAGCCCCAGCATTTT.

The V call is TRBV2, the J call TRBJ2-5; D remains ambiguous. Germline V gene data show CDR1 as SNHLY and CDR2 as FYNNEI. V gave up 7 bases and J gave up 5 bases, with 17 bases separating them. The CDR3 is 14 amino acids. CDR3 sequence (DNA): TGTGCCAGCAAGACCCCCAGAGGCTCTGAGACCCAGTACTTC. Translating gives CASKTPRGSETQYF. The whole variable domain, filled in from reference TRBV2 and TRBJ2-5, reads EPEVTQTPSHQVTQMGQEVILRCVPISNHLYFYWYRQILGQKVEFLVSFYNNEISEKSEIFDDQFSVERPDGSNFTLKIRSTKLEDSAMYFCASKTPRGSETQYFGPGTRLLVL.

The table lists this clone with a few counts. CDR3 loop: CASSPVSGQQETQYF. CDR3 nucleotides: TGCGCCAGCAGCCCCGTTTCGGGACAGCAAGAGACCCAGTACTTC. V gene TRBV5-1 combines with J gene TRBJ2-5; 7 bases line up with TRBD1. This CDR3 spans 15 amino acids. V dropped 4 bases and J dropped 2; count of bases not matched to a gene: 8. CDR1 is SGHRS, CDR2 YFSETQ, per germline.